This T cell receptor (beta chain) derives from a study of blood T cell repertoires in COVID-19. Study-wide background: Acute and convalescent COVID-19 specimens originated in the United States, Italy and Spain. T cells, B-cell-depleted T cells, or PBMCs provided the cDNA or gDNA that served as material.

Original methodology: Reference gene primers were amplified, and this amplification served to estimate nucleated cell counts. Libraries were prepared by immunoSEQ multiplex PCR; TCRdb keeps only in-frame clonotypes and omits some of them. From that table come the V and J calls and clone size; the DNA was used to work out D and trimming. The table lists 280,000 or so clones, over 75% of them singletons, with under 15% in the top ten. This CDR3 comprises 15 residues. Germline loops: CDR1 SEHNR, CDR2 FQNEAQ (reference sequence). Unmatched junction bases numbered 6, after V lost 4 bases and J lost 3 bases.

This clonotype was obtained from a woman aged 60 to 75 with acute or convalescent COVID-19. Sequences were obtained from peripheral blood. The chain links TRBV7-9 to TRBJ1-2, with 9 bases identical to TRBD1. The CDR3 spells CASSSGTGSDYGYTF. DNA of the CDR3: TGTGCCAGCAGCTCCGGGACAGGGTCTGACTATGGCTACACCTTC.